This T cell receptor beta chain was sequenced in a study of T cells of healthy individuals. TCRdb reprocessed the 5' RACE reads with MiXCR, giving one entry per CDR3 protein. Altogether 65,000 to 95,000 distinct CDR3 sequences are present, approximately 4.7% being singletons, with the ten largest covering 7.5% to 9.5%. V lost 0 bases to trimming and J lost 5 bases; unmatched junction nucleotides: 7. The CDR3 runs 16 residues. Looked up from germline, CDR1 is LGHNA and CDR2 is YSLEER. This clonotype was seen ten or more times. The TCR originated in a female donor in good health. The chain recombines TRBV4-3 with TRBJ2-3; 8 nucleotides match TRBD1. The CDR3 sequence is CASSQDVAGGKDTQYF. For the CDR3, the DNA is TGCGCCAGCAGCCAAGATGTCGCAGGGGGCAAAGATACGCAGTATTTT.